This TCR beta chain was captured by sequencing in a study of response to subunit inactivated influenza vaccine. In TCRdb, the RT-PCR reads were re-called with MiXCR into one record per CDR3 protein. The data show 650,000 to 800,000 distinct CDR3 sequences, about 18% seen once. The sample holds a few counts of this clonotype. Its antigen is unknown. General study results and limits: T cells newly recruited by each seasonal influenza vaccination are few, the authors suggested.

This clonotype originated in a man aged 45-65 years who received an inactivated influenza vaccine. This sample comprised PBMCs from blood, obtained more than 4 days after vaccination.

This chain's CDR3 is CASSSTGTIHTGELFF. DNA of the CDR3: TGTGCCAGCAGCTCAACCGGGACGATCCACACCGGGGAGCTGTTTTTT. J is TRBJ2-2 and V is TRBV7-3, with D perhaps being TRBD1 or TRBD2 (5 bases each). This CDR3 has 16 amino acids. Trimming took off 4 bases at V and 3 bases at J, with 15 bases between the two ends. The germline gives CDR1 SGHTA, CDR2 FQGTGA.